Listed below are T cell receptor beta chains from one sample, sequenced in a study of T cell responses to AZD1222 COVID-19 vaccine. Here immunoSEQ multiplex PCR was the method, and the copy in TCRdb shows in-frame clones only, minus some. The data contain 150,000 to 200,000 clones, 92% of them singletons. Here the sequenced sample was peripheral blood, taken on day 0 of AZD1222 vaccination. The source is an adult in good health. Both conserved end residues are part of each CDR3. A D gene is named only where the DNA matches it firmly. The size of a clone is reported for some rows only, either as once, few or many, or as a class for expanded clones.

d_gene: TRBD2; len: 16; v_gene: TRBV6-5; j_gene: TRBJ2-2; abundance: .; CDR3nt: TGTGCCAGCAGTTATAGTACTAGCGGCAACACCGGGGAGCTGTTTTTT; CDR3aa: CASSYSTSGNTGELFF
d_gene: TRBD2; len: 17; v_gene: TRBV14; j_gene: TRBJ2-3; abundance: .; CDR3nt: TGTGCCAGCAGCCAAGATCGGGCTAGCGGGAGAACAGATACGCAGTATTTT; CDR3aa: CASSQDRASGRTDTQYF
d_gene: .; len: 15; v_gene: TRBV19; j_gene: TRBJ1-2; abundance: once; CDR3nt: TGTGCCAGCGCAAGAGGTTGGGTCGAAAGCGATGGCTACACCTTC; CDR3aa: CASARGWVESDGYTF
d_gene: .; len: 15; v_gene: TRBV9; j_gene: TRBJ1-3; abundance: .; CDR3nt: TGTGCCAGCAGCGTCACCAGGGGACCAGGAAACACCATATATTTT; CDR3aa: CASSVTRGPGNTIYF
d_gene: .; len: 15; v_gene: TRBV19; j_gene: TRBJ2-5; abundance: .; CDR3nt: TGTGCCAGTAGTATTGGACCAGGCTACCAAGAGACCCAGTACTTC; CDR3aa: CASSIGPGYQETQYF
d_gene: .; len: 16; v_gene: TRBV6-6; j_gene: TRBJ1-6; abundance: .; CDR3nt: TGTGCCAGCAGTTACGGAGGTAACCTAGCTGGGTCACCCCTCCACTTT; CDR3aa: CASSYGGNLAGSPLHF
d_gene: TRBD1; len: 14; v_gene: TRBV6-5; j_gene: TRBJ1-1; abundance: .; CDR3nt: TGTGCCAGCAGTACAGGGGATGGCGGCACTGAAGCTTTCTTT; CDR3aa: CASSTGDGGTEAFF
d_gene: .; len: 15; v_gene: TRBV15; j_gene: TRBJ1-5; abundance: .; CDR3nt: TGTGCCACCAGCAGAGCCCCCAGGTCCCATCAGCCCCAGCATTTT; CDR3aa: CATSRAPRSHQPQHF
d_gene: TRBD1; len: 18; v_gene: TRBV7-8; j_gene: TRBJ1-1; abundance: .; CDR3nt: TGTGCCAGCAGCTTAGAGCCGAGCGGGCAGGGGGACAACACTGAAGCTTTCTTT; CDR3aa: CASSLEPSGQGDNTEAFF
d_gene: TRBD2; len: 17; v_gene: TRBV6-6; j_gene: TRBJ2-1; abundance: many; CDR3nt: TGTGCCAGCAGTCCCCGGACTAGCGGGAGAGGAGGGAATGAGCAGTTCTTC; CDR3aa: CASSPRTSGRGGNEQFF
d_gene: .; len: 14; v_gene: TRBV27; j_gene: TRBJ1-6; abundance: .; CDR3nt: TGTGCCAGCAGCCCGTGGGACGGTAATTCACCCCTCCACTTT; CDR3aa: CASSPWDGNSPLHF
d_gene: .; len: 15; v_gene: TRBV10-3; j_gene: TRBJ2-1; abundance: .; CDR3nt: TGTGCCATCAGTGAAGGTGGCACAGTATACAATGAGCAGTTCTTC; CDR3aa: CAISEGGTVYNEQFF
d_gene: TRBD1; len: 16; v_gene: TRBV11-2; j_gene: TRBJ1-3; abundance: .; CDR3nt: TGTGCCAGCAGCACCCGGGACAGGTACTCTGGAAACACCATATATTTT; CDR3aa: CASSTRDRYSGNTIYF
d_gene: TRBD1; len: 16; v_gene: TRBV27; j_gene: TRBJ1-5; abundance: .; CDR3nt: TGTGCCAGCCGGAGACAGGGAATGGTCTCCAATCAGCCCCAGCATTTT; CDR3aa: CASRRQGMVSNQPQHF
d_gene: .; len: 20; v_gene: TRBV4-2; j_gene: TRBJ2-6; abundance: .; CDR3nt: TGTGCCAGCAGCCAAGCAGGAGTCTCGCGACTCTCCTCTGGGGCCAACGTCCTGACTTTC; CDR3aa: CASSQAGVSRLSSGANVLTF
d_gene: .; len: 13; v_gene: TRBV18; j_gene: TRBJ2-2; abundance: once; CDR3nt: TGTGCCAGCTCACCACGACTCACCGGGGAGCTGTTTTTT; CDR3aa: CASSPRLTGELFF
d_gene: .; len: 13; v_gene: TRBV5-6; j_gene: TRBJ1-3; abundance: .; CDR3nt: TGTGCCAGCAGCTTGGTTGGTGGAAACACCATATATTTT; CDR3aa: CASSLVGGNTIYF
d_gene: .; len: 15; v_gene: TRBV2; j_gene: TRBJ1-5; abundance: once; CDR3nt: TGTGCCAGCAGCTTGACAGGTCTCAGCAATCAGCCCCAGCATTTT; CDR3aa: CASSLTGLSNQPQHF
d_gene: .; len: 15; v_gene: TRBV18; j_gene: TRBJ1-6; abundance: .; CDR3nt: TGTGCCAGCTCGGAGGTTAGCTCCTATAATTCACCCCTCCACTTT; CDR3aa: CASSEVSSYNSPLHF
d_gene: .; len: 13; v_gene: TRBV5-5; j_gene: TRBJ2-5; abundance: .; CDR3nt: TGTGCCAGCAGCTTCCCGGGTTCAGAGACCCAGTACTTC; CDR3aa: CASSFPGSETQYF
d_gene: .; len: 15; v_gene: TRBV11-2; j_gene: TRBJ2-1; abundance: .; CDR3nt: TGTGCCAGCAGCTATTCGTCTGGGGTTTACAATGAGCAGTTCTTC; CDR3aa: CASSYSSGVYNEQFF
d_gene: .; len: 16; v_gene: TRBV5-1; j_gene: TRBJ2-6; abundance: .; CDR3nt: TGCGCCAGCAGCTTGCGGCAGAGTGCTGGGGCCAACGTCCTGACTTTC; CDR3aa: CASSLRQSAGANVLTF